Below, 22 T cell receptor beta chains from the same sample are listed, as sequenced in a study of blood T cells in healthy people across ages (dated by TCRdb to between 2015 and 2017). The method was 5' RACE. The sample was run on an Illumina HiSeq 2500. A second PCR of roughly 6 to 12 cycles was performed with a sample-barcoded 5' primer and a J-beta primer mix. TCRdb reran the public reads through fastp at Q25 and MiXCR, keeping productive beta chains. Each entry is one CDR3 protein sequence, shown with its most common DNA and genes. The sample yields some 700,000 distinct CDR3 sequences; about 24% were counted once. Of the sample, about 20% is held by the ten largest clones. Sequencing input: blood. Source of these receptors: a man between 65 and 85 years old in good health.

This clonotype has just a few counts. The V call is TRBV23-1, the J call TRBJ2-3, with 10 bases fitting TRBD2. TRBV23-1 is an open reading frame whose function is uncertain. The J segment lost 0 bases and the V segment lost 6 bases, leaving 15 bases of the junction unmatched. This CDR3 is built from 19 residues. The CDR3 spells CASSPPASGGLTSTDTQYF. DNA of the CDR3: TGCGCCAGCAGCCCCCCGGCTAGCGGGGGCCTTACTAGCACAGATACGCAGTATTTT.

The chain combines TRBV5-1 with TRBJ2-3, with D possibly matching TRBD1 (7 bases). This CDR3 is 15 amino acids long. V lost 3 bases and J lost 6, with 17 bases in between. Germline V CDR1 and CDR2: SGHRS, YFSETQ. The CDR3 loop reads CASSSGTPRGDTQYF. The DNA for the CDR3 is TGCGCCAGCAGCTCCGGGACTCCCAGGGGGGATACGCAGTATTTT.

The chain joins TRBV29-1 to TRBJ2-5; D is perhaps TRBD2 (6 bases). CDR1 and CDR2 from the germline V gene are SQVTM and ANQGSEA. The CDR3 has 13 residues. V lost 6 bases and J lost 0, with 11 bases in between. DNA for the CDR3: TGCAGCGTACGGGGGACTTACCAAGAGACCCAGTACTTC. Protein sequence: CSVRGTYQETQYF.

J is TRBJ2-3 and V is TRBV18, with TRBD2 matching over 8 bases. This CDR3 is built from 17 residues. Trimming at V came to 4 bases and at J to 1 base, leaving 10 bases not matched to a gene. Per the germline V gene, CDR1 is KGHSH and CDR2 is LQKENI. The CDR3 protein is CASSLTGGASGTDTQYF. CDR3 in DNA: TGTGCCAGCTCACTTACGGGGGGGGCCTCCGGCACAGATACGCAGTATTTT. The full variable domain, completed using reference TRBV18 and TRBJ2-3, is NAGVMQNPRHLVRRRGQEARLRCSPMKGHSHVYWYRQLPEEGLKFMVYLQKENIIDESGMPKERFSAEFPKEGPSILRIQQVVRGDSAAYFCASSLTGGASGTDTQYFGPGTRLTVL.

The table lists this clonotype with a few counts. The V call is TRBV28, the J call TRBJ2-1; D possibly uses TRBD1 or TRBD2 (5 bases each). The CDR3 totals 17 residues. The germline V and J ends were trimmed by 6 bases and 7 bases, with 25 bases remaining between them. Germline assignment: CDR1 MDHEN and CDR2 SYDVKM. Here the CDR3 DNA reads TGTGCCAGCAGACCCACCACCGGGGCCGCCTTGATAAATGAGCAGTTCTTC. Protein product: CASRPTTGAALINEQFF.

V and J are TRBV5-1 and TRBJ2-5, with D possibly matching TRBD2 (6 bases). Germline-derived CDR1 and CDR2 are SGHRS and YFSETQ. V was pared by 2 bases and J by 2 bases, with 16 bases between. The length of the CDR3 is 16 residues. The CDR3 bases are TGCGCCAGCAGCTTAAGGAGGGCCTTTTCTCAAGAGACCCAGTACTTC. This translates into CASSLRRAFSQETQYF.

The J gene is TRBJ1-1, the V gene TRBV12-3 or TRBV12-4; D is unresolved. CDR3 length equals 14 residues. Trimming took off 6 bases at V and 7 bases at J, with 18 bases between the two ends. The DNA for the CDR3 is TGTGCCAGCAGGGGCGGGGAGAGGGTGATTGAAGCTTTCTTT. It translates to CASRGGERVIEAFF.

The V gene is TRBV29-1, the J gene TRBJ2-1, with 7 nucleotides matching TRBD2. The CDR3 contains 16 residues. V was pared by 6 bases and J by 7 bases, with 18 bases of the junction left unmatched. Germline CDR1 SQVTM, CDR2 ANQGSEA. The CDR3 DNA reads TGCAGCGTCTCCCTGCGGGGGATCAAGGTAGCGAATGAGCAGTTCTTC. Translated: CSVSLRGIKVANEQFF.

This clonotype turned up a few times. The genes are TRBV6-5 and TRBJ1-2; D is undetermined. With 6 bases removed from V and 7 bases from J, the gap between germline ends came to 18 bases. The V gene's germline CDR1 is MNHEY and CDR2 SVGAGI. CDR3 length equals 14 residues. In DNA, the CDR3 is TGTGCCAGCAGCCCCGGTGGACGGGCCTTTGGCTACACCTTC. Encoded protein: CASSPGGRAFGYTF.

This clonotype has at least ten counts. The V and J genes are TRBV18 and TRBJ2-7; D uncertain. The end of the DNA fits TRBJ2-1 better, so the J call may be wrong. The CDR3 has 15 amino acids. Germline V lookup: CDR1 KGHSH, CDR2 LQKENI. CDR3 sequence (DNA): TGTGCCAGCTCACCATCGGCCGGTACCTACAATGAGCAGTTCTTC. Protein: CASSPSAGTYNEQFF.

This clonotype was detected only a few times. The rearrangement links TRBV19 to TRBJ2-1; D not certain. V lost 3 bases to trimming and J lost 8 bases, with 23 bases between them. There are 17 residues in the CDR3. Germline V lookup: CDR1 LNHDA, CDR2 SQIVND (reference sequence). CDR3 nucleotides: TGTGCCAGTAGTATTAAAAGCAGAGCGAGAGAAGGAGATGAGCAGTTCTTC. Translating it yields CASSIKSRAREGDEQFF.

This rearrangement joins TRBV12-3 or TRBV12-4 to TRBJ1-5; D not resolved. V gave up 3 bases and J gave up 4 bases, with 22 bases separating them. The CDR3 extends over 18 amino acids. CDR3 nucleotide sequence: TGTGCCAGCAGTTTTTGGAGCCCGGGCCCGACTTCAAATCAGCCCCAGCATTTT. Translation: CASSFWSPGPTSNQPQHF.

This sequence joins TRBV2 and TRBJ2-3; a possible D gene is TRBD2 (6 bases). CDR3 length: 15 amino acids. Germline V gives CDR1 SNHLY, CDR2 FYNNEI. The V end was cut by 3 bases, the J end by 3 bases, with 13 bases between. The CDR3 sequence is CASSELAYWTDTQYF. The CDR3 DNA sequence: TGTGCCAGCAGTGAGCTAGCGTATTGGACAGATACGCAGTATTTT.

This clonotype was detected only once. The CDR3 does not close with the conserved phenylalanine or tryptophan, likely indicating a read error. The chain has TRBV12-3 or TRBV12-4 and TRBJ2-3, with TRBD1 as a possible D gene (5 bases). Trimming left V 3 bases short and J 0 bases short, with 10 bases between. CDR3 length: 15 residues. As DNA, the CDR3 is TGTGCCAGCAGTTTCAACCCAGGGAGCACAGATACGCAGTATTCT. Its protein product is CASSFNPGSTDTQYS.

In this sample, this clonotype turned up a few times. V is TRBV12-3 or TRBV12-4 and J is TRBJ2-3; D is uncertain. Trimming cost V 4 bases and J 5 bases, with 7 bases left between them. CDR3 length equals 12 residues. The CDR3 reads CASSSDEDTQYF. The CDR3 DNA follows: TGTGCCAGCAGTTCGGACGAAGATACGCAGTATTTT.

The chain employs TRBV7-2 and TRBJ1-4, with D possibly TRBD1 on 5 matching bases. Germline CDR1 reads SGHTA; CDR2 reads FQGNSA. The V gene lost 5 bases and the J gene lost 8 bases, with 15 bases spanning the gap. The CDR3 totals 14 residues. The CDR3 DNA is TGTGCCAGCAGCCACGGGGGACCTCGCGAAAAACTGTTTTTT. It translates to CASSHGGPREKLFF.

The V and J genes are TRBV6-2 or TRBV6-3 and TRBJ2-7, with 11 nucleotides matching TRBD2. The ends lost 0 bases at V and 2 bases at J; junction bases unmatched: 6. The CDR3 is 17 amino acids. CDR1 is MNHEY, CDR2 SVGEGT, per germline. The chain's CDR3 is CASSYSVTSGSAYEQYF. CDR3 DNA sequence: TGTGCCAGCAGTTACTCGGTCACTAGCGGGAGCGCCTACGAGCAGTACTTC.

The chain is built from TRBV7-9 and TRBJ2-1; 9 bases align to TRBD2. Germline-derived CDR1 and CDR2 are SEHNR and FQNEAQ (reference sequence). The CDR3 consists of 15 residues. J lost 14 bases, V lost 4 bases, and 15 bases had no gene match. CDR3 protein: CASSSRGNSGGRKFF. The CDR3 bases are TGTGCCAGCAGCTCCCGCGGGAATAGCGGGGGTCGTAAGTTCTTC.

This chain links TRBV11-2 with TRBJ2-5, with TRBD2 identical over 13 bases. Germline CDR1 and CDR2: SGHAT and FQNNGV. V shed 6 bases and J 5 bases; nucleotides not matched to a gene: 3. The CDR3 is made up of 14 amino acids. CDR3 region: CASRPLAGGETQYF. In DNA form, the CDR3 reads TGTGCCAGCAGACCACTAGCGGGGGGGGAGACCCAGTACTTC.

This clonotype was counted between two and nine times. V is TRBV4-1 and J is TRBJ1-2, with D perhaps matching TRBD1 (5 bases). The V and J ends lost 0 bases and 4 bases respectively, with 12 bases between them. The V gene's germline CDR1 is MGHRA and CDR2 YSYEKL. CDR3 length: 15 residues. The CDR3 loop reads CASSQEGRAGYGYTF. CDR3 nucleotide sequence: TGCGCCAGCAGCCAAGAGGGCAGGGCGGGCTATGGCTACACCTTC.

The chain uses TRBV6-5 and TRBJ2-1; tentatively, D is TRBD2 (5 bases). This CDR3 has 11 residues. Germline V CDR1 and CDR2: MNHEY, SVGAGI. Trimming removed 4 bases at V and 12 bases at J, with 10 bases between. In DNA, the CDR3 is TGTGCCAGCAGTTCCGGGGTAGTGCAGTTCTTC. Translating it yields CASSSGVVQFF.

The V and J genes are TRBV7-2 and TRBJ2-3, with unresolved D. The CDR3 covers 15 residues. V gave up 5 bases and J gave up 6 bases, with 18 bases separating them. Looked up from germline, CDR1 is SGHTA and CDR2 is FQGNSA. The CDR3 sequence: CASSRYTKSRDTQYF. Written as DNA, the CDR3 is TGTGCCAGCAGCCGATACACAAAAAGTAGGGATACGCAGTATTTT. Complete variable domain (other parts from reference TRBV7-2 and TRBJ2-3): GAGVSQSPSNKVTEKGKDVELRCDPISGHTALYWYRQSLGQGLEFLIYFQGNSAPDKSGLPSDRFSAERTGGSVSTLTIQRTQQEDSAVYLCASSRYTKSRDTQYFGPGTRLTVL.